The rows below give T cell receptor beta chains drawn from one sample of a study of regulatory T cells in long-lasting Graves disease. From the multiplex PCR reads, TCRdb called clonotypes with MiXCR, one entry per CDR3 protein. The sample shows 500,000 to 800,000 distinct CDR3 sequences, 25% to 35% of them seen only once. This specimen consisted of peripheral blood mononuclear cells (PBMCs), obtained when the disease was refractory, from a patient treated with antithyroid drugs. Receptors originate from a female donor with Graves disease. The CDR3 runs from the conserved cysteine through the conserved F or W. A D gene is named only where the DNA matches it firmly. Only some rows state a clone size, as once, few, many or a class for expanded clones.

J gene: TRBJ1-2; V gene: TRBV6-5; clone size: .; D gene: TRBD1; CDR3 DNA: TGTGCCAGCAGATACGGAAGACGACAGGGATTTACAATCAACTATGGCTACACCTTC; CDR3 protein: CASRYGRRQGFTINYGYTF
J gene: TRBJ1-4; V gene: TRBV6-1; clone size: many; D gene: .; CDR3 DNA: TGTGCCAGCCGCCGGGGCGCCCCAAATGAAAAACTGTTTTTT; CDR3 protein: CASRRGAPNEKLFF
J gene: TRBJ2-1; V gene: TRBV3-1; clone size: .; D gene: TRBD2; CDR3 DNA: TGTGCCAGCAGCCATCCTAGCGGGACCCACAATGAGCAGTTCTTC; CDR3 protein: CASSHPSGTHNEQFF
J gene: TRBJ1-1; V gene: TRBV10-1; clone size: .; D gene: .; CDR3 DNA: TGCGCCAGCAGTGAGTCGGGTGGAGTTGAAGCTTTCTTT; CDR3 protein: CASSESGGVEAFF
J gene: TRBJ1-1; V gene: TRBV29-1; clone size: few; D gene: .; CDR3 DNA: TGCAGCGGAAGACTTGGACAGACTGAAGCTTTCTTT; CDR3 protein: CSGRLGQTEAFF
J gene: TRBJ1-4; V gene: TRBV18; clone size: few; D gene: .; CDR3 DNA: TGTGCCAGCTCTCCAGACCGGGACTTTAATGAAAAACTGTTTTTT; CDR3 protein: CASSPDRDFNEKLFF
J gene: TRBJ1-2; V gene: TRBV29-1; clone size: few; D gene: .; CDR3 DNA: TGCAGCGTCATCCCGGACAGCAAGTATGGCTACACCTTC; CDR3 protein: CSVIPDSKYGYTF
J gene: TRBJ1-2; V gene: TRBV9; clone size: .; D gene: .; CDR3 DNA: TGTGCCAGCAGCGTAGCCAGCGCCGGTAACTATGGCTACACCTTC; CDR3 protein: CASSVASAGNYGYTF
J gene: TRBJ1-3; V gene: TRBV7-2; clone size: .; D gene: .; CDR3 DNA: TGTGCCAGCAGCGGAGAGGCCTCATTGAACACCATATATTTT; CDR3 protein: CASSGEASLNTIYF
J gene: TRBJ2-2; V gene: TRBV6-1; clone size: few; D gene: TRBD2; CDR3 DNA: TGTGCCACCTTACTCGGACTAGCGGGAGCCACCGGGGAGCTGTTTTTT; CDR3 protein: CATLLGLAGATGELFF
J gene: TRBJ2-7; V gene: TRBV12-5; clone size: .; D gene: .; CDR3 DNA: TGTGCTAGTGGTTTGAAGCAACTTCGCTCCTACGAGCAGTACTTC; CDR3 protein: CASGLKQLRSYEQYF
J gene: TRBJ2-5; V gene: TRBV11-2; clone size: .; D gene: TRBD1; CDR3 DNA: TGTGCCAGCAGCTTAGTTTTCGTGGACAGGAGAAAAGAGACCCAGTACTTC; CDR3 protein: CASSLVFVDRRKETQYF
J gene: TRBJ2-7; V gene: TRBV27; clone size: .; D gene: TRBD2; CDR3 DNA: TGTGCCAGCAGTCTGCGGACTAGCTCCTACGAGCAGTACTTC; CDR3 protein: CASSLRTSSYEQYF
J gene: TRBJ2-1; V gene: TRBV3-1; clone size: few; D gene: .; CDR3 DNA: TGTGCCAGCAGCCAAGATGCGGCCCGACATAGCAATGAGCAGTTCTTC; CDR3 protein: CASSQDAARHSNEQFF
J gene: TRBJ2-7; V gene: TRBV7-4; clone size: .; D gene: .; CDR3 DNA: TGTGCCAGCGGTTCGAGCGACAGCGAGCAGTACTTC; CDR3 protein: CASGSSDSEQYF
J gene: TRBJ2-7; V gene: TRBV20-1; clone size: .; D gene: TRBD1; CDR3 DNA: TGCAGTGCTAGCGGACAGGTTTCCTACGAGCAGTACTTC; CDR3 protein: CSASGQVSYEQYF